This TCR beta chain was recovered during a study of OX40 agonist ivuxolimab in advanced cancers. Background on the study: Patients in the trial were receiving intravenous ivuxolimab every 2 weeks, at doses of 0.01 to 10 mg/kg. General study findings and limits: Averaged across samples, CD8+ T cells carried more expanded clones than CD4+ did.

Concerning this clone itself: The antigen is undetermined.

Germline CDR1 reads SNHLY; CDR2 reads FYNNEI. V lost 5 bases to trimming and J lost 1 base, with 20 bases between them. The CDR3 loop spans 17 amino acids. Clones were read by immunoSEQ multiplex PCR, and TCRdb kept only the in-frame ones, dropping some. There are fewer than 40,000 clones in the sample; roughly 90% occur only once, and 19% lies in the top ten. The sequences come from CD4+ or CD8+ T cells sorted from blood, collected in a trial of the OX40 agonist ivuxolimab. The receptor was derived from an adult with an advanced solid tumor such as melanoma, head and neck, liver or kidney cancer. The rearrangement joins TRBV2 to TRBJ1-2; D is undetermined. The CDR3 spells CASSLDVTLPLNYGYTF. CDR3 nucleotides: TGTGCCAGCAGTCTAGACGTGACATTACCTCTTAACTATGGCTACACCTTC.